These 29 T cell receptor beta chains were sequenced from one sample in a study of persistence of HIV-infected CD4 T cells. The stimulus was lysate of CMV-infected fibroblasts, around 10 ug/mL. Memory cells lacking CD40L and CD69 with high CD45RO were sorted. These receptors have no identified antigens. The immunoSEQ assay was version 4, run in survey mode. Repertoires were generated with immunoSEQ multiplex PCR, while TCRdb's copy carries only in-frame clones and drops some. The sample consists of under 60,000 clones, approximately 72% of them appearing once. The sequences come from CD4+ T cells sorted from PBMCs after approximately 19-hour stimulation, collected from a patient who received antiretroviral therapy. The receptors come from an adult man with HIV who was CMV-seropositive.

This chain joins TRBV2 and TRBJ2-3; 15 bases map to TRBD2. Per the germline V gene, CDR1 is SNHLY and CDR2 is FYNNEI. The V gene end was trimmed by 3 bases and the J gene end by 0 bases; junction bases not matched to a gene: 1. The CDR3 runs to 17 residues. CDR3 region: CASSDGLAGGSTDTQYF. Here the CDR3 DNA reads TGTGCCAGCAGTGACGGACTAGCGGGGGGGAGCACAGATACGCAGTATTTT. The variable domain in full, with the rest retrieved from reference TRBV2 and TRBJ2-3, is EPEVTQTPSHQVTQMGQEVILRCVPISNHLYFYWYRQILGQKVEFLVSFYNNEISEKSEIFDDQFSVERPDGSNFTLKIRSTKLEDSAMYFCASSDGLAGGSTDTQYFGPGTRLTVL.

The genes are TRBV7-9 and TRBJ2-3; weak D call: TRBD1 (5 bases). Deletions cut 5 bases from V and 5 bases from J, with 8 bases between. From germline, CDR1 is SEHNR and CDR2 FQNEAQ (reference sequence). The CDR3 extends over 12 amino acids. The CDR3 reads CASSPQGDTQYF. The CDR3 nucleotides read TGTGCCAGCAGCCCCCAGGGAGATACGCAGTATTTT.

As concerns this clone: The junction shows a germline mismatch at one end, possibly a read error. The gene calls are TRBV19 and TRBJ1-1, with 7 bases fitting TRBD1. The germline V gene has CDR1 LNHDA and CDR2 SQIVND (reference sequence). This CDR3 is built from 15 residues. For the CDR3, the DNA is TGTGCCAGTAGTCGGCCCGACAGGGTGAATACTGAAGCTTTCTTT. Its translation: CASSRPDRVNTEAFF.

In DNA, the CDR3 is TGTGCCAGCAGCGTAGAACGGGGGCTCACAGATACGCAGTATTTT. Protein sequence: CASSVERGLTDTQYF. The rearrangement uses TRBV9 and TRBJ2-3; D is tentatively TRBD1 or TRBD2 (6 bases each). The germline V gene has CDR1 SGDLS and CDR2 YYNGEE. Trimming stripped 0 bases from V and 2 bases from J, with 10 bases between. This CDR3 contains 15 residues. Together with reference TRBV9 and TRBJ2-3, the CDR3 gives the full variable domain: DSGVTQTPKHLITATGQRVTLRCSPRSGDLSVYWYQQSLDQGLQFLIQYYNGEERAKGNILERFSAQQFPDLHSELNLSSLELGDSALYFCASSVERGLTDTQYFGPGTRLTVL.

The chain is built from TRBV18 and TRBJ1-2; a possible D gene is TRBD1 (5 bases). From germline, CDR1 is KGHSH and CDR2 LQKENI. The CDR3 length is 16 residues. V lost 2 bases and J lost 8, with 21 bases in between. CDR3 region: CASSPIGSTGSHGYTF. In DNA form, the CDR3 reads TGTGCCAGCTCACCAATTGGCTCCACAGGCTCCCACGGCTACACCTTC.

The chain recombines TRBV15 with TRBJ2-7; 9 nucleotides agree with TRBD2. The germline CDR1 and CDR2 sequences are LNHNV and YYDKDF (reference sequence). V gave up 2 bases and J gave up 3 bases; unmatched junction bases: 14. The CDR3 is made up of 18 amino acids. CDR3 amino acids: CATSRSLGLAPTIYEQYF. In DNA form, the CDR3 reads TGTGCCACCAGCAGATCACTGGGACTAGCACCGACAATCTACGAGCAGTACTTC. Together with reference TRBV15 and TRBJ2-7, the CDR3 gives the full variable domain: DAMVIQNPRYQVTQFGKPVTLSCSQTLNHNVMYWYQQKSSQAPKLLFHYYDKDFNNEADTPDNFQSRRPNTSFCFLDIRSPGLGDTAMYLCATSRSLGLAPTIYEQYFGPGTRLTVT.

The V and J genes are TRBV5-1 and TRBJ2-2; D unclear. The CDR3 is 14 residues long. The germline V and J ends were trimmed by 4 bases and 0 bases, with 7 bases remaining between them. Germline V lookup: CDR1 SGHRS, CDR2 YFSETQ. This chain's CDR3 is CASSDGPNTGELFF. CDR3 bases: TGCGCCAGCAGCGACGGACCGAACACCGGGGAGCTGTTTTTT. The entire variable domain, with the rest obtained from reference TRBV5-1 and TRBJ2-2, is as follows: KAGVTQTPRYLIKTRGQQVTLSCSPISGHRSVSWYQQTPGQGLQFLFEYFSETQRNKGNFPGRFSGRQFSNSRSEMNVSTLELGDSALYLCASSDGPNTGELFFGEGSRLTVL.

The V gene is TRBV30, the J gene TRBJ2-2, with 10 nucleotides matching TRBD2. The CDR3 covers 15 residues. CDR1 GTSNPN and CDR2 SVGIG come from the germline V gene (reference sequence). The trim removed 3 bases at V and 4 bases at J, leaving 5 bases unmatched. The CDR3 DNA reads as TGTGCCTGGAGGGAAGCGGGAGGGAGCACCGGGGAGCTGTTTTTT. Protein sequence: CAWREAGGSTGELFF.

The V gene is TRBV27, the J gene TRBJ2-4; D perhaps matches TRBD2 (5 bases). Deletions cut 8 bases from V and 4 bases from J, with 12 bases between. This CDR3 is 13 amino acids long. CDR1 is MNHEY and CDR2 is SMNVEV in the germline V gene (reference sequence). The CDR3 DNA is TGTGCCAGCTCGGGGATTAGGAAAAACATTCAGTACTTC. It specifies CASSGIRKNIQYF.

V is TRBV19 and J is TRBJ2-7, with D perhaps TRBD1 (6 bases). The germline V and J ends were trimmed by 5 bases and 0 bases, with 14 bases remaining between them. The germline CDR1 and CDR2 sequences are LNHDA and SQIVND (reference sequence). The CDR3 consists of 15 residues. The CDR3 spells CASSDPWTASYEQYF. Here the CDR3 DNA reads TGTGCCAGTAGTGACCCCTGGACAGCCTCCTACGAGCAGTACTTC.

With respect to this clone: The limits of the CDR3 on the DNA are not certain, so only TCRdb's listed CDR3 is given. The genes are TRBV30 and TRBJ2-7; no check of the table's D call, TRBD1, against the DNA was made. CDR1 and CDR2 from the germline V gene are GTSNPN and SVGIG (reference sequence). The CDR3 is made up of 13 amino acids, end residues included. CDR3 sequence: CAWGAGTGTLSLF.

The rearrangement joins TRBV3-1 (or the pseudogene TRBV3-2) to TRBJ1-1; no firm D call. Germline V gene sequence: CDR1 LGHDT, CDR2 YNNKEL (reference sequence). The V end lost 1 base, the J end lost 1 base, and 7 bases lay between the germline ends. The CDR3 length is 14 residues. The CDR3 here is CASSQGTTNTEAFF. Written as DNA, the CDR3 is TGTGCCAGCAGCCAAGGGACGACGAACACTGAAGCTTTCTTT.

The chain recombines TRBV7-6 with TRBJ2-3; TRBD1 matches at 9 bases. Losses at the gene ends were 4 bases for V and 1 base for J; bases not matched to a gene: 6. The CDR3 is 16 residues long. Per germline, CDR1 SGHVS and CDR2 FNYEAQ. The CDR3 DNA is TGTGCCAGCAGCTCCCCTTACAGGGGGCGCACAGATACGCAGTATTTT. It translates to CASSSPYRGRTDTQYF.

V gene TRBV29-1 combines with J gene TRBJ2-1, with a possible D match to TRBD1 (5 bases). CDR1 is SQVTM, CDR2 ANQGSEA, per germline. V lost 7 bases and J lost 6, with 22 bases in between. CDR3 length: 15 amino acids. In DNA form, the CDR3 reads TGCAGCGCTACCCCATCCCCTTCCCAGGGCAATGAGCAGTTCTTC. Translated: CSATPSPSQGNEQFF.

This clone has just a few counts. The rearrangement uses TRBV7-2 and TRBJ2-2; TRBD1 matches 8 bases. Germline assignment: CDR1 SGHTA and CDR2 FQGNSA. CDR3 length: 15 residues. With V trimmed by 6 bases and J by 4 bases, 7 bases remained unmatched. In DNA, the CDR3 is TGTGCCAGCAGTCTCCGCGACAGGGGCACCGGGGAGCTGTTTTTT. Protein sequence: CASSLRDRGTGELFF.

This clone has a single count. The genes are TRBV6-5 and TRBJ2-2; D possibly corresponds to TRBD2 (5 bases). V was pared by 8 bases and J by 1 base, with 8 bases between. The CDR3 spans 13 residues. CDR1 and CDR2 (germline): MNHEY, SVGAGI. CDR3 residues: CASLLGNTGELFF. The CDR3 DNA sequence: TGTGCCAGCCTACTAGGGAACACCGGGGAGCTGTTTTTT.

In DNA, the CDR3 is TGTGCCAGCAGCTTAGGAGGCAGGGGGAGCACAGATACGCAGTATTTT. This codes for CASSLGGRGSTDTQYF. The chain has TRBV11-3 and TRBJ2-3; 7 nucleotides match TRBD1. The CDR3 is 16 amino acids. Germline assignment: CDR1 SGHNT and CDR2 YENEEA. J gave up 0 bases and V 1 base, and 4 bases lay outside the gene matches.

The CDR3 DNA reads TGTGCCAGCGCCTTGCGGCAGCGGGTGGCGGCAGATACGCAGTATTTT. Amino acids: CASALRQRVAADTQYF. V is TRBV5-8 and J is TRBJ2-3, with a weak D call TRBD2 (6 bases). The V gene's germline CDR1 is SGHTS and CDR2 YDEGEE. V lost 7 bases and J lost 4, with 22 bases in between. CDR3 length equals 16 residues.

This chain links TRBV29-1 with TRBJ1-2, with D unclear. V was trimmed by 1 base and J by 3 bases, leaving 15 bases between them. The CDR3 length is 15 residues. Germline V gene lookup returns CDR1 SQVTM and CDR2 ANQGSEA. As DNA, the CDR3 is TGCAGCGTTGAAGGGGAGCCGGGTTTGGACTATGGCTACACCTTC. Translation: CSVEGEPGLDYGYTF.

CDR3 amino acids: CASSTSGVRNTEAFF. The CDR3 nucleotides are TGTGCCAGCAGCACCTCAGGGGTGAGGAACACTGAAGCTTTCTTT. The genes are TRBV5-4 and TRBJ1-1, with D maybe TRBD1 (6 bases). This CDR3 has 15 residues. Per germline, CDR1 SGHNT and CDR2 YYREEE (reference sequence). The V and J ends lost 4 bases and 1 base respectively, with 14 bases between them. The whole variable domain, filled in from reference TRBV5-4 and TRBJ1-1, reads ETGVTQSPTHLIKTRGQQVTLRCSSQSGHNTVSWYQQALGQGPQFIFQYYREEENGRGNFPPRFSGLQFPNYSSELNVNALELDDSALYLCASSTSGVRNTEAFFGQGTRLTVV.

The chain joins TRBV9 to TRBJ2-2, with 11 bases lining up with TRBD2. V was clipped by 2 bases and J by 7 bases; unmatched bases: 4. Germline CDR1 reads SGDLS; CDR2 reads YYNGEE. This CDR3 region has 15 residues. This CDR3 is CASSVSGRAVGELFF. Here the CDR3 DNA reads TGTGCCAGCAGCGTTAGCGGGAGGGCCGTCGGGGAGCTGTTTTTT.

This clone appeared a few times. The chain recombines TRBV3-1 (or the pseudogene TRBV3-2) with TRBJ2-2; unclear D gene. Germline lookup yields CDR1 LGHDT and CDR2 YNNKEL (reference sequence). Trimming removed 1 base at V and 5 bases at J, with 11 bases between. The CDR3 is 15 residues long. CDR3 loop: CASSQGSWRTGELFF. The CDR3 DNA follows: TGTGCCAGCAGCCAAGGGTCATGGCGGACCGGGGAGCTGTTTTTT.

The CDR3 loop reads CASSVTRMNTEAFF. As DNA, the CDR3 is TGTGCCAGCAGCGTAACACGAATGAACACTGAAGCTTTCTTT. V usage is TRBV27 and J usage is TRBJ1-1, with D unclear. The CDR3 loop spans 14 amino acids. Germline CDR1 MNHEY, CDR2 SMNVEV (reference sequence). The ends were cut back, 6 bases at V and 0 bases at J, with 11 bases in the middle.

The V gene is TRBV7-2, the J gene TRBJ2-2; 7 positions agree with TRBD1. The J segment lost 6 bases and the V segment lost 0 bases, leaving 19 bases of the junction unmatched. Germline CDR1 is SGHTA and CDR2 is FQGNSA. There are 20 residues in the CDR3. In DNA form, the CDR3 reads TGTGCCAGCAGCTTAGCCCCGGGACAGTCTATTACTAAACGTGCCGGGGAGCTGTTTTTT. Residues: CASSLAPGQSITKRAGELFF.

The chain combines TRBV27 with TRBJ1-5; D unclear. Germline V CDR1 and CDR2: MNHEY, SMNVEV (reference sequence). The length of the CDR3 is 15 residues. The V end was cut by 3 bases, the J end by 1 base, with 10 bases between. CDR3 amino acids: CASSLSAGSNQPQHF. Here the CDR3 DNA reads TGTGCCAGCAGTTTGTCAGCTGGGAGCAATCAGCCCCAGCATTTT.

This clone was observed a few times. The V call is TRBV4-3, the J call TRBJ2-2; 14 bases line up with TRBD2. CDR1 is LGHNA and CDR2 is YSLEER in the germline V gene. The CDR3 length is 17 residues. J lost 6 bases, V lost 5 bases, and 8 bases had no gene match. CDR3 coding DNA: TGCGCCAGCAGCAAGGGACTAGCGGGAGATGTGGCCGGGGAGCTGTTTTTT. This translates into CASSKGLAGDVAGELFF.

J is TRBJ2-7 and V is TRBV7-8; the D is unclear. Trimming cost V 2 bases and J 5 bases, with 13 bases left between them. The CDR3 sequence is 14 residues long. In germline, CDR1 is SGHVS, CDR2 FQNEAQ. The CDR3 sequence is CASSLTVLSHEQYF. CDR3 nucleotides: TGTGCCAGCAGCTTAACAGTTCTATCCCACGAGCAGTACTTC. Full variable domain (rest looked up from reference TRBV7-8 and TRBJ2-7): GAGVSQSPRYKVAKRGQDVALRCDPISGHVSLFWYQQALGQGPEFLTYFQNEAQLDKSGLPSDRFFAERPEGSVSTLKIQRTQQEDSAVYLCASSLTVLSHEQYFGPGTRLTVT.

This clone was seen more than once but under ten times. The chain is built from TRBV4-3 and TRBJ2-2, with TRBD2 matching 8 bases. Germline trimming cut 3 bases from V and 0 bases from J; bases unmatched to any gene: 3. CDR3 length: 16 residues. Germline assignment: CDR1 LGHNA and CDR2 YSLEER. In nucleotides, the CDR3 is TGCGCCAGCAGCCAGAGGGGACTAGCGAACACCGGGGAGCTGTTTTTT. It specifies CASSQRGLANTGELFF.

The chain links TRBV7-2 to TRBJ1-1, with a weak D call TRBD1 (6 bases). Trimming cost V 5 bases and J 4 bases, with 20 bases left between them. This CDR3 region has 16 residues. CDR1 is SGHTA, CDR2 FQGNSA, per germline. This CDR3 is CASSPRSRQGSTEAFF. CDR3 nucleotides: TGTGCCAGCAGCCCGAGATCCCGCCAGGGGAGCACTGAAGCTTTCTTT.